Here is one T cell receptor (beta chain) with its context. Repertoires were generated with immunoSEQ multiplex PCR, while TCRdb's copy carries only in-frame clones and drops some. The sample lists 290,000 or so clones, about 89% seen once, with roughly 3% in the top ten. The source of the sample is a study of blood T cell repertoires in COVID-19. Study summary: Samples taken during acute and convalescent COVID-19 were collected in the United States, Italy and Spain. T cells, B-cell-depleted T cells, or PBMCs provided the cDNA or gDNA that served as material.

The CDR3 runs 15 residues. Looked up from germline, CDR1 is MDHEN and CDR2 is SYDVKM. Between the trimmed V and J ends, which lost 8 bases and 5 bases, there was a span of 16 bases. This TCR was sampled from a woman aged 18-29 years who had recovered from COVID-19. V usage is TRBV28 and J usage is TRBJ1-6; no definite D call. Source material: PBMCs or T cells enriched from blood (not recorded which). The CDR3 reads CASAALRGDNSPLHF. The CDR3 coding sequence is TGTGCCAGCGCCGCCCTACGGGGAGATAATTCACCCCTCCACTTT.